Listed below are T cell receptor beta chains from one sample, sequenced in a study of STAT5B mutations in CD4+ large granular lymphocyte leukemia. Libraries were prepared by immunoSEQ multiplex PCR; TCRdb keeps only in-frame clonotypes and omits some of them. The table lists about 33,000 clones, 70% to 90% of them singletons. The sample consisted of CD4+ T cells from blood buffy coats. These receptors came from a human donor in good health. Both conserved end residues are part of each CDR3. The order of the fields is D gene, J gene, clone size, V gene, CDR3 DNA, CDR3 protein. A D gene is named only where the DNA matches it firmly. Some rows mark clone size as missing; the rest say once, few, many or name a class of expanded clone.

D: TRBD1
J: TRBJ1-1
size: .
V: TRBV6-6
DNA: TGTGCCAGCAACTCGGGACAGGCGGGGAACACTGAAGCTTTCTTT
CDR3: CASNSGQAGNTEAFF

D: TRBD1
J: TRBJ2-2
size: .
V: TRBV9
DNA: TGTGCCAGCAGCGTAGCAACAGGGGGCTACGGCGGGGAGCTGTTTTTT
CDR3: CASSVATGGYGGELFF

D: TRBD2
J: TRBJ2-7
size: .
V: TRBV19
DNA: TGTGCCAGTAGGCAGACTGCGCGGGAGGAGTCCTACGAGCAGTACTTC
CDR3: CASRQTAREESYEQYF

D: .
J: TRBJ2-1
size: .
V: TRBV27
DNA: TGTGCCAGCGTATCCGTACCGGGCCGAGTCAATGAGCAGTTCTTC
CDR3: CASVSVPGRVNEQFF

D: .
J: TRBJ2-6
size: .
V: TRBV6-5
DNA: TGTGCCAGCAGCCTTCTCCTGGGGGCCAACGTCCTGACTTTC
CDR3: CASSLLLGANVLTF

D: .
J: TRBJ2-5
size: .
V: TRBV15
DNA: TGTGCCACCAGCAGCCGATACGACCAAGAGACCCAGTACTTC
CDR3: CATSSRYDQETQYF

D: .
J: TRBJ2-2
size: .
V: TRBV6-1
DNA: TGTGCCAGCAGTGAGTTAATATTACAGGGTGGCACCGGGGAGCTGTTTTTT
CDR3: CASSELILQGGTGELFF

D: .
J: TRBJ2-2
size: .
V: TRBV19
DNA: TGTGCCAGTAGTATCAGCCCAGGGGCCGGGGAGCTGTTTTTT
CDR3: CASSISPGAGELFF

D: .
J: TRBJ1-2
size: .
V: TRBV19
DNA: TGTGCCAGTAGTATCTATGGCTACACCTTC
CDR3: CASSIYGYTF

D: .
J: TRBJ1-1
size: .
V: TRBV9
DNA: TGTGCCAGCAGCGTAACGGGGGCGAACACTGAAGCTTTCTTT
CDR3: CASSVTGANTEAFF

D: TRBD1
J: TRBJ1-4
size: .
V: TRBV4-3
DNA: TGCGCCAGCAGCCAAGATCCGGGACAGGGGGGCGAAAAACTGTTTTTT
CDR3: CASSQDPGQGGEKLFF

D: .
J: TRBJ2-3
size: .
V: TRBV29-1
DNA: TGCAGCTTCCGTCTGTCTAGCACAGATACGCAGTATTTT
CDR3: CSFRLSSTDTQYF

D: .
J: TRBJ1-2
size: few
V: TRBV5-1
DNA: TGCGCCAGCAGCTTGGACAGCTATGGCTACACCTTC
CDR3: CASSLDSYGYTF

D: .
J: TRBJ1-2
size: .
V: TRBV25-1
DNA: TGTGCCAGCAGTGAAGGGGATCGGGGAGGACACGGCTACACCTTC
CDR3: CASSEGDRGGHGYTF

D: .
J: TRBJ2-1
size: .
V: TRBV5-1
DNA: TGCGCCAGCCGAGGGCTGTTAGCGAACTACAATGAGCAGTTCTTC
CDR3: CASRGLLANYNEQFF

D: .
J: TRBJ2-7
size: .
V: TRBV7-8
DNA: TGTGCCAGCAGCTTAGTTGGGAGTCGATACTACGAGCAGTACTTC
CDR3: CASSLVGSRYYEQYF